The T cell receptor (beta chain) described here comes from a study of cytomegalovirus exposure and HLA in healthy donors. Looking at the study overall: Within an early data release were about 80 million unique TCRs drawn from HLA-typed donors. Whole-study results and caveats: CMV serostatus alone was available as immune exposure information. About 150 TCR beta chains were listed as cytomegalovirus-associated. Some V segments, TRBV6-2 and TRBV6-3 among them, were indistinguishable and were therefore excluded.

Primers: 60 Vbeta forward and 13 Jbeta reverse. Clones were sequenced by immunoSEQ multiplex PCR, and TCRdb holds only the in-frame ones, with some missing. Among tens of thousands of clones, 70% to 80% were seen once, and the ten largest hold over 12%. Concerning this clone itself: No antigen is known for it.

Germline-derived CDR1 and CDR2 are LGHNA and YSLEER. Deletions cut 4 bases from V and 8 bases from J, with 17 bases between. The CDR3 is 15 residues long. The receptor's source is a woman aged 40 to 55 in good health and CMV-seropositive. The chain has TRBV4-3 and TRBJ1-4; D uncertain. What was sequenced was PBMCs. CDR3 residues: CASSLSHGVREKLFF. CDR3 nucleotide sequence: TGCGCCAGCAGCCTAAGCCACGGGGTTAGGGAAAAACTGTTTTTT.